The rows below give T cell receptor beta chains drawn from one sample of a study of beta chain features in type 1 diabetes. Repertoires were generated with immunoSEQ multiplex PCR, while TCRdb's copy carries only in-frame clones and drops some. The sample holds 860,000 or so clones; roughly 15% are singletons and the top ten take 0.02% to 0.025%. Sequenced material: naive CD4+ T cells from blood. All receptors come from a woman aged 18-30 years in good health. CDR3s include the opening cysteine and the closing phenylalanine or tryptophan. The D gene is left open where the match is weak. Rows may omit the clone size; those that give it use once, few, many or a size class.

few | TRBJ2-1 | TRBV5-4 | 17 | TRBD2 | CASSLMRGGSSYNEQFF | TGTGCCAGCAGCTTGATGCGGGGGGGGAGCTCCTACAATGAGCAGTTCTTC
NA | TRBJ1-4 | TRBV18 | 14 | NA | CASSPPGGDEKLFF | TGTGCCAGCTCACCACCGGGAGGGGATGAAAAACTGTTTTTT
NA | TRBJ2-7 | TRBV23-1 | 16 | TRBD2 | CASSQFSGRATHEQYF | TGCGCCAGCAGTCAATTTAGCGGGAGGGCCACCCACGAGCAGTACTTC
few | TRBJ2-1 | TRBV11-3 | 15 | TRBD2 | CASSVGLAENNEQFF | TGTGCCAGCAGCGTTGGACTAGCGGAGAACAATGAGCAGTTCTTC
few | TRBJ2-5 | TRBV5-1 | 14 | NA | CASSLAAGEETQYF | TGCGCCAGCAGCTTGGCAGCAGGGGAGGAGACCCAGTACTTC
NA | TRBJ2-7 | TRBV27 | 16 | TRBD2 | CASKNSGTSGIYEQYF | TGTGCCAGCAAAAACTCCGGGACTAGCGGGATCTACGAGCAGTACTTC
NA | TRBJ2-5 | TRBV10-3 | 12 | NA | CAISESQETQYF | TGTGCCATCAGTGAGTCGCAGGAGACCCAGTACTTC
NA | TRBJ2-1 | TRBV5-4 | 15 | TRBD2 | CASSLSGGSRHEQFF | TGTGCCAGCAGCTTGTCTGGCGGGAGTCGGCATGAGCAGTTCTTC
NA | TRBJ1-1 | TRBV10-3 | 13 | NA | CASRRTLGTEAFF | TGTGCCAGCAGGAGGACACTAGGAACTGAAGCTTTCTTT
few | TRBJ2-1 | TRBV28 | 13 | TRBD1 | CAIRDRTHNEQFF | TGTGCCATCCGGGACAGGACACACAATGAGCAGTTCTTC
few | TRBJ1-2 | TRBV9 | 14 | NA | CASSVDPGHYGYTF | TGTGCCAGCAGCGTAGACCCGGGGCACTATGGCTACACCTTC
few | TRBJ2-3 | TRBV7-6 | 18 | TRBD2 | CASSLGVRTSGSSDTQYF | TGTGCCAGCAGCTTAGGCGTCAGGACTAGCGGGAGTTCGGATACGCAGTATTTT
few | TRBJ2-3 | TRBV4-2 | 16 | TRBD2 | CASSQDHTSGSDTQYF | TGTGCCAGCAGCCAAGATCACACTAGCGGATCGGATACGCAGTATTTT
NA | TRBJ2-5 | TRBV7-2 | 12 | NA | CASRPPVGTQYF | TGTGCCAGCAGGCCTCCCGTTGGGACCCAGTACTTC
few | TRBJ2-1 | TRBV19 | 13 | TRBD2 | CATGLAGYNEQFF | TGTGCCACCGGACTAGCGGGGTACAATGAGCAGTTCTTC
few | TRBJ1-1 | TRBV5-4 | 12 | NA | CASSLVSGEAFF | TGTGCCAGCAGCTTGGTTTCGGGGGAAGCTTTCTTT
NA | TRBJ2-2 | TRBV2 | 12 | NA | CASRHMGGELFF | TGTGCCAGCAGGCACATGGGCGGGGAGCTGTTTTTT
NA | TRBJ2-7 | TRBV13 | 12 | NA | CASSLVGHEQYF | TGTGCCAGCAGCTTAGTGGGCCACGAGCAGTACTTC
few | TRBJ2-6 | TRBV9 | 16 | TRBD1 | CASSGTVRTGANVLTF | TGTGCCAGCAGTGGGACAGTTCGAACTGGGGCCAACGTCCTGACTTTC
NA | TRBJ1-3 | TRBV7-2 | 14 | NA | CASSSRTSGNTIYF | TGTGCCAGCAGCTCCAGGACGTCTGGAAACACCATATATTTT
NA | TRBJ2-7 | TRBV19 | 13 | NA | CASSIGRGYEQYF | TGTGCCAGTAGTATAGGGAGAGGCTACGAGCAGTACTTC
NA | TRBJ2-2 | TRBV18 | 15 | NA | CASSPVRADTGELFF | TGTGCCAGCTCACCAGTGCGAGCGGACACCGGGGAGCTGTTTTTT
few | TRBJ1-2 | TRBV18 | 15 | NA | CASSPPGARNYGYTF | TGTGCCAGCTCACCACCGGGGGCCCGTAACTATGGCTACACCTTC
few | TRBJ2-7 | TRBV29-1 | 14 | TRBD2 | CSVRGTSGPGEQYF | TGCAGCGTCCGAGGGACTAGCGGGCCTGGTGAGCAGTACTTC
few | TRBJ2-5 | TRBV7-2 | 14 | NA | CASSFLAMKETQYF | TGTGCCAGCAGCTTTCTGGCAATGAAAGAGACCCAGTACTTC
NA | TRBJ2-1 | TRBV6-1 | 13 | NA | CASSVTHYNEQFF | TGTGCCAGCAGTGTCACTCATTACAATGAGCAGTTCTTC
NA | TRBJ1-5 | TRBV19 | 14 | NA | CASSIVATDQPQHF | TGTGCCAGTAGTATAGTGGCGACGGATCAGCCCCAGCATTTT
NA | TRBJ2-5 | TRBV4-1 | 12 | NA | CASSRTGETQYF | TGCGCCAGCAGTCGGACGGGGGAGACCCAGTACTTC
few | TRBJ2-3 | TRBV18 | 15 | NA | CASSPPLDKTDTQYF | TGTGCCAGCTCACCACCCCTGGACAAAACAGATACGCAGTATTTT
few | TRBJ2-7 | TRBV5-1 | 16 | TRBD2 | CASSLVSGRGSYEQYF | TGCGCCAGCAGCTTGGTCAGCGGGAGGGGATCCTACGAGCAGTACTTC
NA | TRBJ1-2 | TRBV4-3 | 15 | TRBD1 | CASSQAQGIPYGYTF | TGCGCCAGCAGCCAAGCACAGGGGATCCCCTATGGCTACACCTTC
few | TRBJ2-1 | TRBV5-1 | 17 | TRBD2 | CASSLELTSGRVFEQFF | TGCGCCAGCAGCTTGGAATTAACTAGCGGGAGAGTATTTGAGCAGTTCTTC
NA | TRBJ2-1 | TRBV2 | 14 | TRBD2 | CASSIAGGYNEQFF | TGTGCCAGCAGTATAGCGGGAGGCTACAATGAGCAGTTCTTC